The clone carrying this TCR beta chain was counted a few times. The antigen remains undetermined. The method was immunoSEQ multiplex PCR; TCRdb's version includes in-frame clones alone and lacks a portion of them. The table has 67,000 or so clones, around 72% seen once. This sample is part of a study of vaccination effects on CD4 cells after COVID-19. J lost 5 bases, V lost 5 bases, and 5 bases had no gene match. CDR3 length: 15 amino acids. Germline V gene data show CDR1 as MGHDK and CDR2 as SYGVNS. After expansion with viral peptide pools in the ViraFEST assay, antigen-specific CD4+ T cells were sequenced. The authors isolated CD4+ T cells after about 10 days of culture. Vaccine recipients, nucleocapsid antibody negative, had no prior SARS-CoV-2 infection.

This TCR came from a human donor who received a COVID-19 vaccine. This specimen was CD4+ T cells from PBMCs cultured with HCoV-OC43 spike peptides, taken before COVID-19 vaccination. As for subset: HCoV-OC43 spike overlapping peptide pool stimulation. V usage is TRBV25-1 and J usage is TRBJ2-2; TRBD1 matches at 10 bases. CDR3 coding DNA: TGTGCCAGCAGTCGACAGGGGGCGGGGACCGGGGAGCTGTTTTTT. Translating gives CASSRQGAGTGELFF.